The entry below describes one T cell receptor (beta chain). What it binds is not known. Together with a sample-barcoded 5' primer, a J-beta primer mix was included in a second PCR lasting about 6 to 12 cycles. TCRdb independently ran MiXCR on the 5' RACE reads; one entry per CDR3 protein. This table holds about a million distinct CDR3 sequences, just over 50% found once. V was cut by 3 bases and J by 8 bases, with 16 bases left in between. Germline CDR1 and CDR2: SEHNR and FQNEAQ (reference sequence). The CDR3 is 15 residues long. The entry originates in a study of blood T cells in healthy people across ages. General observations from the study: One million T cells yielded diversity estimates that were considered underestimates.

Each of the donors had approximately 10 milliliters of peripheral blood drawn into EDTA-treated Vacutainer tubes. This clonotype originated in a woman aged 60 to 75 in good health. The sample consisted of blood. This chain uses TRBV7-9 with TRBJ1-4; the D gene is possibly TRBD1 (6 bases). Here the CDR3 DNA reads TGTGCCAGCAGCTTTCCGGGACACAACATAGAAAAACTGTTTTTT. Translation gives CASSFPGHNIEKLFF.